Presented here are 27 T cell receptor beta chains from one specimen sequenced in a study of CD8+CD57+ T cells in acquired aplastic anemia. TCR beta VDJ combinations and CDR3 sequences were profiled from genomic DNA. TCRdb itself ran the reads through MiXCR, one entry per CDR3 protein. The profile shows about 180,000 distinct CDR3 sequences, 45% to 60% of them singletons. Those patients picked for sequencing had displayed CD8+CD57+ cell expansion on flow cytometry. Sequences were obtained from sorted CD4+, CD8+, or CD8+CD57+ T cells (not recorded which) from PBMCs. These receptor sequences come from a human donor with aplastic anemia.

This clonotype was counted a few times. In DNA, the CDR3 is TGTGCCAGCAGCGCCTCACAAGAGACCCAGTACTTC. Translated, it gives CASSASQETQYF. The V gene is TRBV9, the J gene TRBJ2-5; D is uncertain. Germline assignment: CDR1 SGDLS and CDR2 YYNGEE. The CDR3 has 12 residues. Trimming cost V 3 bases and J 2 bases, with 5 bases left between them. Drawing the rest from reference TRBV9 and TRBJ2-5, the complete variable domain is DSGVTQTPKHLITATGQRVTLRCSPRSGDLSVYWYQQSLDQGLQFLIQYYNGEERAKGNILERFSAQQFPDLHSELNLSSLELGDSALYFCASSASQETQYFGPGTRLLVL.

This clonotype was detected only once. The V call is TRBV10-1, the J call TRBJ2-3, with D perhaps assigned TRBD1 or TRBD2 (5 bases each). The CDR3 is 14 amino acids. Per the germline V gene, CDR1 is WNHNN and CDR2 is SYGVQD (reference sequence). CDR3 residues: CASSRDPLQDTQYF. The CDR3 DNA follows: TGCGCTAGTTCACGGGACCCACTGCAAGATACGCAGTATTTT.

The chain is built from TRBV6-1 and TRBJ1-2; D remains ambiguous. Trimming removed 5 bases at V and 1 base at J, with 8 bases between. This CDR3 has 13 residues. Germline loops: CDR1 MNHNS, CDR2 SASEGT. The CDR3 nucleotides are TGTGCCAGCAGTCCCGGGGTTAACTATGGCTACACCTTC. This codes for CASSPGVNYGYTF.

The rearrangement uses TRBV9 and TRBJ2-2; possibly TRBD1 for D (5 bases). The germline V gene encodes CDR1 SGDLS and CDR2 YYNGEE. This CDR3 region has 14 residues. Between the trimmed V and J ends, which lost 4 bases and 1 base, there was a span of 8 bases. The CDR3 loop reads CASSSGWNTGELFF. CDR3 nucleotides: TGTGCCAGCAGCTCAGGGTGGAACACCGGGGAGCTGTTTTTT.

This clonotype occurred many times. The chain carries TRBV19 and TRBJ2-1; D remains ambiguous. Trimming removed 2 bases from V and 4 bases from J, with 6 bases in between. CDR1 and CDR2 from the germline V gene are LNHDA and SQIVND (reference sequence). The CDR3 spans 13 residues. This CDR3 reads CASSIQVYNEQFF. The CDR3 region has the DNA TGTGCCAGTAGTATACAAGTTTACAATGAGCAGTTCTTC.

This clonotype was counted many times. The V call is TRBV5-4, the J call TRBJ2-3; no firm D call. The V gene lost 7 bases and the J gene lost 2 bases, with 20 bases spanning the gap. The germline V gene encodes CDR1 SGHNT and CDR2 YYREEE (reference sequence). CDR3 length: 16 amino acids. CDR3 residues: CASPSAKGRLTDTQYF. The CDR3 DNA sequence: TGTGCCAGCCCTTCTGCTAAGGGCAGGCTCACAGATACGCAGTATTTT.

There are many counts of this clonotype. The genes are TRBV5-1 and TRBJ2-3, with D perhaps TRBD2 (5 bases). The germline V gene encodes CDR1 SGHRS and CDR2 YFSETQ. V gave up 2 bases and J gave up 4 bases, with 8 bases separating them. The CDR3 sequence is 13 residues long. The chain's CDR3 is CASSFSSADTQYF. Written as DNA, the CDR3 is TGCGCCAGCAGCTTTAGTAGCGCAGATACGCAGTATTTT. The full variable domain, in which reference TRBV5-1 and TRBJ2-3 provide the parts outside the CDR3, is KAGVTQTPRYLIKTRGQQVTLSCSPISGHRSVSWYQQTPGQGLQFLFEYFSETQRNKGNFPGRFSGRQFSNSRSEMNVSTLELGDSALYLCASSFSSADTQYFGPGTRLTVL.

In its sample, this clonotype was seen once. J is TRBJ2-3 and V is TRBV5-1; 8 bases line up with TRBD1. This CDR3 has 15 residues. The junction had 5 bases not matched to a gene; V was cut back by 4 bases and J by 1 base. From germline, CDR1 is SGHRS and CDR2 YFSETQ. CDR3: CASSQEGQGTDTQYF. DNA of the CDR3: TGCGCCAGCAGCCAGGAGGGACAGGGCACAGATACGCAGTATTTT.

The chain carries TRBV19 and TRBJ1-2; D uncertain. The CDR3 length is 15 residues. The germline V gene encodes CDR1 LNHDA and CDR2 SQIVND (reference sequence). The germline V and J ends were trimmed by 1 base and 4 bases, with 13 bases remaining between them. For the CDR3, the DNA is TGTGCCAGTAGTATAGGTCGGGGTCGGATCTATGGCTACACCTTC. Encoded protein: CASSIGRGRIYGYTF.

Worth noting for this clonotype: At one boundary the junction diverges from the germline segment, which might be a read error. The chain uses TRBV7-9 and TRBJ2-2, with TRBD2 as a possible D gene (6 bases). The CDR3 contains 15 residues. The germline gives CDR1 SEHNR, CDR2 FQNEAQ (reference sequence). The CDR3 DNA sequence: TGTGCCAGCAGTTTAGGGGAGGCTACCACCGGGGAGCTGTTTTTT. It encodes CASSLGEATTGELFF.

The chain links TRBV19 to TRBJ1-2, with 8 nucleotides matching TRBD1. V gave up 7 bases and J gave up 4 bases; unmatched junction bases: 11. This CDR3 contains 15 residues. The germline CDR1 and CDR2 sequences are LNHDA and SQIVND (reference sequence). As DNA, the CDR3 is TGTGCCAGTACCGAAACACAGGGGGAGCCCTATGGCTACACCTTC. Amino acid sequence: CASTETQGEPYGYTF.

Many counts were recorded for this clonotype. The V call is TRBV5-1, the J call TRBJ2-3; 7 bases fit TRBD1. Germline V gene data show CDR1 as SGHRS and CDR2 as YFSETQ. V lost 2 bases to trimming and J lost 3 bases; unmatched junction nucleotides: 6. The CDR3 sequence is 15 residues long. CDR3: CASSLQGKNTDTQYF. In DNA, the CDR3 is TGCGCCAGCAGCTTACAGGGGAAGAATACAGATACGCAGTATTTT.

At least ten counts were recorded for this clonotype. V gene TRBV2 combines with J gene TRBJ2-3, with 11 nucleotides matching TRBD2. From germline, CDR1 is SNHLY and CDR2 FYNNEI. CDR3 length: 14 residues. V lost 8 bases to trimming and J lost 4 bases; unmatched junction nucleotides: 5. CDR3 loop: CASEASGGSDTQYF. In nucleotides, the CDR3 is TGTGCCAGCGAAGCTAGCGGGGGGTCAGATACGCAGTATTTT.

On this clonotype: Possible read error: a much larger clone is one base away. The CDR3 sequence is CASSLSSRQRRFF. The CDR3 DNA is TGTGCCAGCAGTTTATCTTCTCGTCAAAGGCGGTTCTTC. This sequence joins TRBV12-3 or TRBV12-4 and TRBJ2-1; D is uncertain. The CDR3 consists of 13 residues. Trimming removed 2 bases from V and 15 bases from J, with 17 bases in between.

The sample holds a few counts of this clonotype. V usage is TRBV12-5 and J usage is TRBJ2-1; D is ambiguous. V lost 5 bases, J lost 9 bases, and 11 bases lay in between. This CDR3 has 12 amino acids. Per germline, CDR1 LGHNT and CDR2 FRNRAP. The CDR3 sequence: CASGTVSGEQFF. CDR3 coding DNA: TGTGCTAGTGGTACCGTATCGGGTGAGCAGTTCTTC.

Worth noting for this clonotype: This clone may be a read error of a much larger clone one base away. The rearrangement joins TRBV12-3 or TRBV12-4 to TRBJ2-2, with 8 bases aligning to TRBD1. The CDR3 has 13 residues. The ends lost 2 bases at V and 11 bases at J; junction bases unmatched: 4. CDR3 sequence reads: CASSLIGQGELFF. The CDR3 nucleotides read TGTGCCAGCAGTTTAATTGGACAGGGCGAGCTGTTTTTT.

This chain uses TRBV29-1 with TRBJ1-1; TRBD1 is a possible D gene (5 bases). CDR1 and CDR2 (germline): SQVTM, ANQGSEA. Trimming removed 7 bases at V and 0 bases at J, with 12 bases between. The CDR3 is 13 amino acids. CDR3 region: CSAPRGLNTEAFF. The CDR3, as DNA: TGCAGCGCCCCACGGGGCCTGAACACTGAAGCTTTCTTT.

For the CDR3, the DNA is TGTGCCAGCAGCCCCAGGACTAGCGGGTTTGTCAATGAGCAGTTCTTC. Translation: CASSPRTSGFVNEQFF. The chain couples TRBV7-8 to TRBJ2-1; 11 nucleotides match TRBD2. Trimming at V came to 5 bases and at J to 6 bases, leaving 9 bases not matched to a gene. This CDR3 spans 16 amino acids. Germline-derived CDR1 and CDR2 are SGHVS and FQNEAQ.

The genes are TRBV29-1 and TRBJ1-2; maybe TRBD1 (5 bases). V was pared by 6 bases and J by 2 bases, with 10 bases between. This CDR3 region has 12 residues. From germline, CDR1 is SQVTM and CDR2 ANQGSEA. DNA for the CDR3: TGCAGCGTACTCCGGGACAACTATGGCTACACCTTC. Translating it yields CSVLRDNYGYTF.

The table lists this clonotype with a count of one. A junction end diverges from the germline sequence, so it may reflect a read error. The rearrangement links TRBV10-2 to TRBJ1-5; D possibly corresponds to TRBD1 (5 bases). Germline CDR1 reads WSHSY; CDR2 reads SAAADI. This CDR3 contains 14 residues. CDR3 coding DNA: TGTGCCAGCAGGGCAGGGTTCGGTAATCAGCCCCAGCATTTT. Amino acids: CASRAGFGNQPQHF.

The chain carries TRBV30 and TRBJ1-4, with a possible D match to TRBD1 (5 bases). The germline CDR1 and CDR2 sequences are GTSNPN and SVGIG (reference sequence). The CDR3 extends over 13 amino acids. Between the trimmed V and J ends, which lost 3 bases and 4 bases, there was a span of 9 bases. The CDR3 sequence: CAWRTVINEKLFF. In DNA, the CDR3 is TGTGCCTGGAGGACAGTGATTAATGAAAAACTGTTTTTT.

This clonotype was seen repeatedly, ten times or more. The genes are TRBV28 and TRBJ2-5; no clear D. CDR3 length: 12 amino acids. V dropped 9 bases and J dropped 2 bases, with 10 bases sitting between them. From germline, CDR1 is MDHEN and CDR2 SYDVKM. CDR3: CASYTIQETQYF. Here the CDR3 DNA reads TGTGCCAGTTACACGATACAAGAGACCCAGTACTTC.

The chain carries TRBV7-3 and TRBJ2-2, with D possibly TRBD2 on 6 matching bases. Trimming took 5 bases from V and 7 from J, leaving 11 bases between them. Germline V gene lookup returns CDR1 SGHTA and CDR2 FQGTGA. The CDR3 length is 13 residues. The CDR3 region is CASSPRGFGELFF. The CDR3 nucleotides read TGTGCCAGCAGCCCACGGGGGTTCGGGGAGCTGTTTTTT.

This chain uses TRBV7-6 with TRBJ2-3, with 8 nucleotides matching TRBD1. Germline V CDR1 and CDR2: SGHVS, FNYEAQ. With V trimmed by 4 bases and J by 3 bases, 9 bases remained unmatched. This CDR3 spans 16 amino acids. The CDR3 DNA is TGTGCCAGCAGCTCAGCCCGGACAGGGAGGACAGATACGCAGTATTTT. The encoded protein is CASSSARTGRTDTQYF.

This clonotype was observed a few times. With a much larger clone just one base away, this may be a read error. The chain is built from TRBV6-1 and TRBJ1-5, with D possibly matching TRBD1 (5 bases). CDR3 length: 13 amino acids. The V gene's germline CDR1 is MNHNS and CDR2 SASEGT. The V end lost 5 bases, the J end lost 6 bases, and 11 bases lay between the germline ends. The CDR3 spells CASSTGGAQPQHF. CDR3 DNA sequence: TGTGCCAGCAGTACGGGAGGGGCTCAGCCCCAGCATTTT.

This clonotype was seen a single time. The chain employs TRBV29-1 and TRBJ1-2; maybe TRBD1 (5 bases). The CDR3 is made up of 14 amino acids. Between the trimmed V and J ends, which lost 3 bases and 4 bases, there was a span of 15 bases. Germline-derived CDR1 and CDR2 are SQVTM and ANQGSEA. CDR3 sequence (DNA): TGCAGCGTTGAGGGGGTATGGGGGACCTATGGCTACACCTTC. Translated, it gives CSVEGVWGTYGYTF.

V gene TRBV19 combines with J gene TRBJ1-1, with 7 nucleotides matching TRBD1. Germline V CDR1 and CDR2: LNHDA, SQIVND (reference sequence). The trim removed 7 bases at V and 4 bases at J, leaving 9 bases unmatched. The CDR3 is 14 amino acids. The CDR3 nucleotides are TGTGCCAGTACTTTAGGGGGCTACGGCACTGAAGCTTTCTTT. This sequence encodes CASTLGGYGTEAFF.